The 10 T cell receptor beta chains in this list originate from one sample, sequenced in a study of glioma-infiltrating T cells. Amplification of TCR alpha and beta CDR3 regions from RNA used iRepertoire nested multiplex PCR. In TCRdb, the multiplex PCR reads were re-called with MiXCR into one record per CDR3 protein. The repertoire holds about 190,000 distinct CDR3 sequences, with approximately 30% as singletons. The material sequenced was glioma tissue, nonneoplastic brain tissue, or PBMCs (not recorded which). The receptors shown here come from a human donor with low-grade glioma or glioblastoma, undergoing nonglioma brain surgery, or in good health (not recorded which).

This clonotype was detected only a few times. The CDR3: CASSLLPGGQETQYF. The CDR3 DNA follows: TGTGCCAGCAGCCTCCTCCCAGGGGGCCAAGAGACCCAGTACTTC. The chain has TRBV7-9 and TRBJ2-5, with TRBD1 matching over 7 bases. V trimming: 5 bases; J trimming: 1 base; junction bases outside the gene matches: 7. In germline, CDR1 is SEHNR, CDR2 FQNEAQ (reference sequence). The CDR3 loop spans 15 amino acids.

In its sample, this clonotype was seen many times. The chain uses TRBV10-3 and TRBJ1-2; D is perhaps TRBD1 (6 bases). V was clipped by 7 bases and J by 9 bases, with 18 bases between them. There are 13 residues in the CDR3. CDR1 and CDR2 (germline): ENHRY, SYGVKD. CDR3 sequence reads: CAITRTAGTSYTF. The CDR3 DNA is TGTGCCATCACCCGAACTGCCGGGACAAGCTACACCTTC.

Ten or more counts support this clonotype. The chain has TRBV12-3 or TRBV12-4 and TRBJ1-2; D unclear. Trimming shortened V by 5 bases and J by 4 bases, and 14 bases separated the two germline ends. This CDR3 contains 14 residues. The chain's CDR3 is CASSPLGGVYGYTF. The DNA of the CDR3 is TGTGCCAGCAGTCCTCTTGGTGGGGTCTATGGCTACACCTTC.

In its sample, this clonotype was seen a few times. The chain combines TRBV11-1 with TRBJ2-1, with 10 bases matching TRBD1. Germline values: CDR1 SGHAT, CDR2 FQDESV (reference sequence). This CDR3 has 17 amino acids. The V and J ends lost 3 bases and 6 bases, in that order; junction bases with no gene match: 11. CDR3 DNA: TGTGCCAGCAGCTTTAAGGTTTCGGGACAGGGGATCAATGAGCAGTTCTTC. Residues: CASSFKVSGQGINEQFF.

The gene calls are TRBV30 and TRBJ2-3; D possibly corresponds to TRBD2 (6 bases). Trimming left V 3 bases short and J 0 bases short, with 10 bases between. From germline, CDR1 is GTSNPN and CDR2 SVGIG (reference sequence). This CDR3 comprises 14 residues. In DNA, the CDR3 is TGTGCCTGGAGGGGTGGGACTAGCACAGATACGCAGTATTTT. Protein sequence: CAWRGGTSTDTQYF.

The V and J genes are TRBV27 and TRBJ2-7; 10 bases line up with TRBD1. The germline gives CDR1 MNHEY, CDR2 SMNVEV (reference sequence). Trimming cost V 6 bases and J 2 bases; bases outside gene matches: 4. CDR3 length equals 14 residues. CDR3 region: CASRSGQGAYEQYF. In DNA form, the CDR3 reads TGTGCCAGCAGAAGTGGACAGGGGGCCTACGAGCAGTACTTC.

The chain is built from TRBV3-1 and TRBJ2-3; 7 bases are a match to TRBD1. Unmatched junction bases numbered 13, after V lost 2 bases and J lost 2 bases. This CDR3 spans 18 amino acids. The germline V gene has CDR1 LGHDT and CDR2 YNNKEL (reference sequence). The CDR3 nucleotides read TGTGCCAGCAGCCAATTATACAGGGGAAGAACCGACACAGATACGCAGTATTTT. Protein product: CASSQLYRGRTDTDTQYF.

This clonotype was detected ten times or more. The J gene is TRBJ2-1, the V gene TRBV7-2; possible D gene TRBD2, 5 bases. V dropped 1 base and J dropped 2 bases, with 12 bases sitting between them. CDR3 length equals 16 residues. Germline values: CDR1 SGHTA, CDR2 FQGNSA. Here the CDR3 DNA reads TGTGCCAGCAGCTTAGGGTCCGGGATAGCCTACAATGAGCAGTTCTTC. Translating it yields CASSLGSGIAYNEQFF.

This clonotype was seen ten or more times. V and J are TRBV27 and TRBJ1-1; possible D gene TRBD1, 5 bases. Germline lookup yields CDR1 MNHEY and CDR2 SMNVEV (reference sequence). CDR3 length: 15 residues. V shed 6 bases and J shed 3 bases, with 17 bases lying between them. CDR3 nucleotide sequence: TGTGCCAGCAGACGTCAGGGTTCCGGGGACACTGAAGCTTTCTTT. This gives the protein CASRRQGSGDTEAFF.

The chain carries TRBV6-5 and TRBJ2-5, with D maybe TRBD1 (5 bases). CDR1 MNHEY and CDR2 SVGAGI come from the germline V gene. Deletions cut 5 bases from V and 6 bases from J, with 13 bases between. CDR3 length equals 13 residues. CDR3 DNA sequence: TGTGCCAGCAGTCTAGGGGATGTGCAGACCCAGTACTTC. Translating it yields CASSLGDVQTQYF.